The 21 T cell receptor beta chains given below trace back to one sample, sequenced in a study of a mutant IDH1 vaccine in newly diagnosed glioma. The sample's time point: week 23, last vaccination. Alongside topical imiquimod, each dose of vaccine comprised 300 ug of mutant IDH1 20-mer peptide. Assay: immunoSEQ multiplex PCR; the TCRdb copy retains only in-frame clones and omits some. Of tens of thousands of clones detected, over 75% appear once; the ten largest clones hold about an eighth. Their antigens remain unidentified. Source: PBMCs, taken from a glioma patient whose treatment included an IDH1 peptide vaccine. The receptors stem from a man younger than 35 with glioma.

V usage is TRBV30 and J usage is TRBJ1-2, with D possibly being TRBD1 (5 bases). This CDR3 region has 13 residues. Between the trimmed V and J ends, which lost 5 bases and 0 bases, there was a span of 10 bases. The germline V gene encodes CDR1 GTSNPN and CDR2 SVGIG (reference sequence). The CDR3 loop reads CAWAGGANYGYTF. The CDR3 DNA reads as TGTGCCTGGGCCGGGGGAGCTAACTATGGCTACACCTTC. The variable domain in full, completed from reference TRBV30 and TRBJ1-2, reads SQTIHQWPATLVQPVGSPLSLECTVEGTSNPNLYWYRQAAGRGLQLLFYSVGIGQISSEVPQNLSASRPQDRQFILSSKKLLLSDSGFYLCAWAGGANYGYTFGSGTRLTVV.

The chain carries TRBV28 and TRBJ1-4; D perhaps matches TRBD1 (5 bases). V was trimmed by 5 bases and J by 1 base, leaving 11 bases between them. The CDR3 covers 15 residues. Per germline, CDR1 MDHEN and CDR2 SYDVKM. CDR3: CASSVAGLTNEKLFF. The CDR3 DNA reads as TGTGCCAGCAGTGTCGCAGGGCTAACTAATGAAAAACTGTTTTTT.

V usage is TRBV4-3 and J usage is TRBJ2-7; the D gene is possibly TRBD2 (6 bases). The CDR3 runs 16 residues. V was shortened by 0 bases and J by 2 bases, with 14 bases between the two germline ends. Germline loops: CDR1 LGHNA, CDR2 YSLEER. DNA for the CDR3: TGCGCCAGCAGCCAAGATCTGCGGGAAACCACCTACGAGCAGTACTTC. Amino acids: CASSQDLRETTYEQYF.

V is TRBV7-2 and J is TRBJ2-1; TRBD1 is a possible D gene (6 bases). Trimming took off 4 bases at V and 2 bases at J, with 24 bases between the two ends. There are 19 residues in the CDR3. Per germline, CDR1 SGHTA and CDR2 FQGNSA. The CDR3 reads CASSSLAGARVHTYNEQFF. The CDR3 DNA reads TGTGCCAGCAGCTCGCTTGCAGGGGCGCGGGTTCATACCTACAATGAGCAGTTCTTC. The entire variable domain, with the rest obtained from reference TRBV7-2 and TRBJ2-1, is as follows: GAGVSQSPSNKVTEKGKDVELRCDPISGHTALYWYRQSLGQGLEFLIYFQGNSAPDKSGLPSDRFSAERTGGSVSTLTIQRTQQEDSAVYLCASSSLAGARVHTYNEQFFGPGTRLTVL.

For the CDR3, the DNA is TGTGCCAGCAGAGAGACTAGCACAGATACGCAGTATTTT. Its protein is CASRETSTDTQYF. The V and J genes are TRBV6-5 and TRBJ2-3; D is undetermined. Germline-derived CDR1 and CDR2 are MNHEY and SVGAGI. V was shortened by 6 bases and J by 0 bases, with 7 bases between the two germline ends. This CDR3 contains 13 residues.

The V and J genes are TRBV30 and TRBJ1-1; the D is unclear. The CDR3 totals 17 residues. V lost 0 bases and J lost 1, with 18 bases in between. The germline CDR1 and CDR2 sequences are GTSNPN and SVGIG (reference sequence). The CDR3 DNA reads as TGTGCCTGGAGTGTAAGAGGATTGGTCCCCTGGAACACTGAAGCTTTCTTT. Its translation: CAWSVRGLVPWNTEAFF.

CDR3 in DNA: TGTGCCAGCAGTTTATCAGAGGGAGTTGGACTCTATGGCTACACCTTC. It encodes CASSLSEGVGLYGYTF. This chain uses TRBV28 with TRBJ1-2; D is unresolved. With 1 base removed from V and 4 bases from J, the gap between germline ends came to 16 bases. This CDR3 is built from 16 residues. Per the germline V gene, CDR1 is MDHEN and CDR2 is SYDVKM.

This clone has only a few counts. V and J are TRBV28 and TRBJ1-1; D unclear. This CDR3 spans 12 amino acids. Germline-derived CDR1 and CDR2 are MDHEN and SYDVKM. Trimming pared 2 bases from V and 7 bases from J, leaving 8 bases between. The CDR3 reads CASSLRPLEAFF. CDR3 nucleotides: TGTGCCAGCAGTTTACGGCCTCTTGAAGCTTTCTTT.

This rearrangement joins TRBV2 to TRBJ2-7; no firm D call. Between the trimmed V and J ends, which lost 4 bases and 0 bases, there was a span of 10 bases. Germline V CDR1 and CDR2: SNHLY, FYNNEI. The CDR3 runs to 14 residues. The CDR3 DNA sequence: TGTGCCAGCAGTGCCTGGACGACCTCCTACGAGCAGTACTTC. Protein sequence: CASSAWTTSYEQYF.

This chain links TRBV4-1 with TRBJ2-1, with D uncertain. This CDR3 contains 15 residues. Trimming stripped 3 bases from V and 0 bases from J, with 9 bases between. Germline CDR1 reads MGHRA; CDR2 reads YSYEKL. The CDR3 DNA reads as TGCGCCAGCAGCCATCGCTCCAGCTCCTACAATGAGCAGTTCTTC. Protein product: CASSHRSSSYNEQFF.

This chain links TRBV7-2 with TRBJ1-2, with no clear D. Germline CDR1 SGHTA, CDR2 FQGNSA. This CDR3 comprises 13 residues. Between the trimmed V and J ends, which lost 1 base and 1 base, there was a span of 4 bases. DNA of the CDR3: TGTGCCAGCAGCTTAGGGGTTAACTATGGCTACACCTTC. Translating it yields CASSLGVNYGYTF.

J is TRBJ2-7 and V is TRBV28; D is unclear. CDR1 and CDR2 from the germline V gene are MDHEN and SYDVKM. CDR3 length: 12 residues. V was shortened by 6 bases and J by 3 bases, with 9 bases between the two germline ends. The chain's CDR3 is CASRPKLYEQYF. The CDR3 DNA sequence: TGTGCCAGCAGGCCAAAACTCTACGAGCAGTACTTC.

This clone was observed a handful of times. The chain combines TRBV18 with TRBJ1-5; D is unresolved. V was cut by 3 bases and J by 1 base, with 13 bases left in between. Germline V CDR1 and CDR2: KGHSH, LQKENI. CDR3 length equals 16 residues. The CDR3 is CASSPESGFSNQPQHF. DNA of the CDR3: TGTGCCAGCTCACCCGAGTCGGGATTCAGCAATCAGCCCCAGCATTTT.

The rearrangement joins TRBV7-2 to TRBJ1-1; D not resolved. V was shortened by 6 bases and J by 0 bases, with 8 bases between the two germline ends. The CDR3 extends over 13 amino acids. Germline V gives CDR1 SGHTA, CDR2 FQGNSA. CDR3 sequence reads: CASRVQLNTEAFF. CDR3 bases: TGTGCCAGCAGGGTGCAACTGAACACTGAAGCTTTCTTT.

This chain uses TRBV7-8 with TRBJ1-4, with D tentatively TRBD1 (6 bases). This CDR3 spans 13 amino acids. Germline V lookup: CDR1 SGHVS, CDR2 FQNEAQ. Between the trimmed V and J ends, which lost 4 bases and 8 bases, there was a span of 11 bases. The chain's CDR3 is CASSYRVGEKLFF. The CDR3 region has the DNA TGTGCCAGCAGCTACAGGGTCGGAGAAAAACTGTTTTTT.

The gene calls are TRBV30 and TRBJ1-6; D remains ambiguous. The CDR3 extends over 13 amino acids. CDR1 and CDR2 from the germline V gene are GTSNPN and SVGIG (reference sequence). V shed 2 bases and J shed 13 bases, with 15 bases lying between them. CDR3 amino acids: CAWSSKSGSPLHF. The CDR3 coding sequence is TGTGCCTGGAGTTCCAAATCCGGGTCGCCCCTCCACTTT. The entire variable domain, with the rest obtained from reference TRBV30 and TRBJ1-6, is as follows: SQTIHQWPATLVQPVGSPLSLECTVEGTSNPNLYWYRQAAGRGLQLLFYSVGIGQISSEVPQNLSASRPQDRQFILSSKKLLLSDSGFYLCAWSSKSGSPLHFGNGTRLTVT.

The V gene is TRBV11-2, the J gene TRBJ1-5; a weak D match, TRBD1 (5 bases). Germline V lookup: CDR1 SGHAT, CDR2 FQNNGV. The CDR3 is made up of 13 amino acids. V was pared by 1 base and J by 5 bases, with 6 bases between. CDR3 loop: CASSLGGDQPQHF. DNA of the CDR3: TGTGCCAGCAGCTTAGGGGGGGATCAGCCCCAGCATTTT. Complete variable domain (other parts from reference TRBV11-2 and TRBJ1-5): EAGVAQSPRYKIIEKRQSVAFWCNPISGHATLYWYQQILGQGPKLLIQFQNNGVVDDSQLPKDRFSAERLKGVDSTLKIQPAKLEDSAVYLCASSLGGDQPQHFGDGTRLSIL.

The gene calls are TRBV6-5 and TRBJ2-3; tentatively, D is TRBD1 (6 bases). The CDR3 is 15 residues long. Deletions cut 0 bases from V and 1 base from J, with 8 bases between. CDR1 MNHEY and CDR2 SVGAGI come from the germline V gene. In nucleotides, the CDR3 is TGTGCCAGCAGTTACTCCCGGACAGGCACAGATACGCAGTATTTT. It encodes CASSYSRTGTDTQYF.

This clone occurred once. The chain has TRBV7-2 and TRBJ1-4; D is perhaps TRBD1 (5 bases). V lost 3 bases to trimming and J lost 8 bases, with 13 bases between them. The CDR3 consists of 14 residues. The germline V gene has CDR1 SGHTA and CDR2 FQGNSA. In nucleotides, the CDR3 is TGTGCCAGCAGCTTTAAGGGGCGTGACGAAAAACTGTTTTTT. Its protein is CASSFKGRDEKLFF.

Only one count was recorded for this clone. The chain joins TRBV7-6 to TRBJ1-5, with 9 nucleotides matching TRBD1. CDR3 length: 15 amino acids. V shed 2 bases and J 5 bases; nucleotides not matched to a gene: 4. In germline, CDR1 is SGHVS, CDR2 FNYEAQ. The CDR3 here is CASSLRTGEDQPQHF. In nucleotides, the CDR3 is TGTGCCAGCAGCTTACGGACAGGGGAAGATCAGCCCCAGCATTTT.

The chain uses TRBV11-2 and TRBJ1-1; D gene uncertain. This CDR3 comprises 16 residues. V was pared by 1 base and J by 0 bases, with 12 bases between. Germline V gene sequence: CDR1 SGHAT, CDR2 FQNNGV. This CDR3 is CASSLGVVAMNTEAFF. The CDR3 DNA is TGTGCCAGCAGCTTAGGGGTGGTAGCAATGAACACTGAAGCTTTCTTT.